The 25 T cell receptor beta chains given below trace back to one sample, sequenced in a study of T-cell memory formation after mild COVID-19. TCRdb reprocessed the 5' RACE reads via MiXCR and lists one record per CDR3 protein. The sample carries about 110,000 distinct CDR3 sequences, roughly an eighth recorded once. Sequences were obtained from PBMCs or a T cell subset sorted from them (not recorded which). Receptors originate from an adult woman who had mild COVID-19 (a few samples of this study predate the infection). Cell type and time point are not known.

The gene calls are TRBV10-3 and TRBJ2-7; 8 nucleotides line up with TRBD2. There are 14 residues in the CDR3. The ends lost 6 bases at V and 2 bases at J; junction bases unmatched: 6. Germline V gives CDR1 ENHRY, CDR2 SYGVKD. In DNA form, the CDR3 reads TGTGCCATCAGGCGGGACGGGGGGGCCTACGAGCAGTACTTC. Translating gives CAIRRDGGAYEQYF.

CDR3 nucleotide sequence: TGTGCCAGCAGTCCCGGGACAGATACCTATGGCTACACCTTC. It translates to CASSPGTDTYGYTF. The chain carries TRBV12-3 or TRBV12-4 and TRBJ1-2, with TRBD1 matching over 7 bases. The CDR3 spans 14 residues. Unmatched junction bases numbered 7, after V lost 5 bases and J lost 4 bases.

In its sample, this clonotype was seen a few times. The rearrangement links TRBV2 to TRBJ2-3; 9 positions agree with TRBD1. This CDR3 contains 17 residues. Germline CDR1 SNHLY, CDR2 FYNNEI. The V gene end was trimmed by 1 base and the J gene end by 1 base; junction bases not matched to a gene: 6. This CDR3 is CASSEGTGVAGTDTQYF. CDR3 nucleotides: TGTGCCAGCAGTGAAGGGACAGGGGTTGCCGGCACAGATACGCAGTATTTT.

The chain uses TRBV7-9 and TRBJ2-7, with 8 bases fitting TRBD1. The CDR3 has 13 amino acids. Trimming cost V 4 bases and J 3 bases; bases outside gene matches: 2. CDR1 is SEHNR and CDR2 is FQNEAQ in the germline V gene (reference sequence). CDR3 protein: CASSWGQDYEQYF. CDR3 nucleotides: TGTGCCAGCAGCTGGGGACAGGACTACGAGCAGTACTTC.

The CDR3, as DNA: TGTGCAAGTCGCTTAGAAATGGGGAGGACAGGGGAGGTCAGTGAGCAGTTCTTC. It encodes CASRLEMGRTGEVSEQFF. V gene TRBV12-2 combines with J gene TRBJ2-1; the listed D gene, TRBD1, was not tested against the DNA. TRBV12-2 is a pseudogene segment. The CDR3 is made up of 18 amino acids.

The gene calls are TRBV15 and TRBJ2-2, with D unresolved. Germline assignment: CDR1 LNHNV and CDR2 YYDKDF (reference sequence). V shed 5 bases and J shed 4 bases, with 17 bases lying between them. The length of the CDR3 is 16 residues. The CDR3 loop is CATSDHPNLGTGELFF. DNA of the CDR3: TGTGCCACCAGCGATCACCCCAACCTTGGCACCGGGGAGCTGTTTTTT. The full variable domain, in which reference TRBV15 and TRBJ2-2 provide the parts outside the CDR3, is DAMVIQNPRYQVTQFGKPVTLSCSQTLNHNVMYWYQQKSSQAPKLLFHYYDKDFNNEADTPDNFQSRRPNTSFCFLDIRSPGLGDTAMYLCATSDHPNLGTGELFFGEGSRLTVL.

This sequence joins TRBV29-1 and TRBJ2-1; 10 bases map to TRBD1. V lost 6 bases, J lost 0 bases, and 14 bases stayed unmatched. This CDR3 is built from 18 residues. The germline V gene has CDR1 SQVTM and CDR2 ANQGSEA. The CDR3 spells CSVAGTGVLLSSYNEQFF. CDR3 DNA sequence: TGCAGCGTAGCCGGGACAGGGGTCTTACTGAGCTCCTACAATGAGCAGTTCTTC.

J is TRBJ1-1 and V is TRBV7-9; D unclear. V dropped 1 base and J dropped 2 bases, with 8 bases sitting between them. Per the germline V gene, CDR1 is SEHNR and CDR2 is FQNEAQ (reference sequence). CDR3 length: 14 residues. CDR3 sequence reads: CASSLDSGNTEAFF. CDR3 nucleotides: TGTGCCAGCAGCTTAGATTCAGGAAACACTGAAGCTTTCTTT.

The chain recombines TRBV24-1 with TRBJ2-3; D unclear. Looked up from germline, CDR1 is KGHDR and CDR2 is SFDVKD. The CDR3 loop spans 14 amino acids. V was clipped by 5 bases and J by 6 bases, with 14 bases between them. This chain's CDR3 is CATSVDGARDTQYF. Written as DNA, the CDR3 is TGTGCCACCAGTGTGGACGGAGCCAGGGATACGCAGTATTTT.

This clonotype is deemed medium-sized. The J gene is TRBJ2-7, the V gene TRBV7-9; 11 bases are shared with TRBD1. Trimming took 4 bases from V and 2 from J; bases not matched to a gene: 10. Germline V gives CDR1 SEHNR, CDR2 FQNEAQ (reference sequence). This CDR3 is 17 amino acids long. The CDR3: CASSSRTGGITTYEQYF. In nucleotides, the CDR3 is TGTGCCAGCAGCTCCCGGACAGGGGGCATTACTACCTACGAGCAGTACTTC.

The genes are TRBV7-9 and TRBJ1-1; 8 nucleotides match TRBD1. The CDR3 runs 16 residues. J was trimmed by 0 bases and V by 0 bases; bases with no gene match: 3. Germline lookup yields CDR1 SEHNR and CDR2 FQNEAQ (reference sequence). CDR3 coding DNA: TGTGCCAGCAGCTTAGCCCTGGGACAGGTGAACACTGAAGCTTTCTTT. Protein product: CASSLALGQVNTEAFF. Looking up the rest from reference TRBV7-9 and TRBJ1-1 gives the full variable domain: DTGVSQNPRHKITKRGQNVTFRCDPISEHNRLYWYRQTLGQGPEFLTYFQNEAQLEKSRLLSDRFSAERPKGSFSTLEIQRTEQGDSAMYLCASSLALGQVNTEAFFGQGTRLTVV.

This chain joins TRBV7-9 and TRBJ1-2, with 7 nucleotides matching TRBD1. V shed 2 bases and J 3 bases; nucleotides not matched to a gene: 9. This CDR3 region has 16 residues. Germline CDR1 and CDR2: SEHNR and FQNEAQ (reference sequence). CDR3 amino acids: CASSLRDREPYYGYTF. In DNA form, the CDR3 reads TGTGCCAGCAGCTTAAGGGACAGAGAGCCTTACTATGGCTACACCTTC.

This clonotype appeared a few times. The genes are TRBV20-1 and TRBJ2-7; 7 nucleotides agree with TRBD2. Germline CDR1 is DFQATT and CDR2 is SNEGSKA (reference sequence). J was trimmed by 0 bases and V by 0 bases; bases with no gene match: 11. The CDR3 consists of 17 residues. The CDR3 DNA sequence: TGCAGTGCTAGAGATCGTAGCGGGCTAAGCCCCTCCTACGAGCAGTACTTC. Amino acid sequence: CSARDRSGLSPSYEQYF.

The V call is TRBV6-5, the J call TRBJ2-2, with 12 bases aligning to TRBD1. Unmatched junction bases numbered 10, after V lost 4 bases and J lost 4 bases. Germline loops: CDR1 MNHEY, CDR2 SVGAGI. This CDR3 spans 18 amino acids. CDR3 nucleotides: TGTGCCAGCAGTTTCTTTGGGGGACAGGGGGCGCCCACCGGGGAGCTGTTTTTT. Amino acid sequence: CASSFFGGQGAPTGELFF.

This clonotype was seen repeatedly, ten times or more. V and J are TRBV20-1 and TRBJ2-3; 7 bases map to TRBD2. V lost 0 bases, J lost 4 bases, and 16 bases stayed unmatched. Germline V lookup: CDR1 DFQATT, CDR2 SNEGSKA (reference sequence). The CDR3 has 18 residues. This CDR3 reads CSARDVPRLASPPDTQYF. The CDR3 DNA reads TGCAGTGCTAGAGATGTTCCGCGACTAGCTTCCCCCCCAGATACGCAGTATTTT.

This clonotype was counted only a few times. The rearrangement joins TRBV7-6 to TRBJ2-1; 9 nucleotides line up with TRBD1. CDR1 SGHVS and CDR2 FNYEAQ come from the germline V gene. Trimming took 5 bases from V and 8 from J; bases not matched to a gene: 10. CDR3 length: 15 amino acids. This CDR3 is CASSARTGEGDEQFF. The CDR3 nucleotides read TGTGCCAGCAGCGCGCGGACAGGGGAAGGGGATGAGCAGTTCTTC.

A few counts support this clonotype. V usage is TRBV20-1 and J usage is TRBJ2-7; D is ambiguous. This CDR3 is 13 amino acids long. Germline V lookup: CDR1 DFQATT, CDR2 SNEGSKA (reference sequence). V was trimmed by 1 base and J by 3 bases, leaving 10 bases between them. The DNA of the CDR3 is TGCAGTGCTAGAGGGCAGCTAGACTACGAGCAGTACTTC. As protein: CSARGQLDYEQYF.

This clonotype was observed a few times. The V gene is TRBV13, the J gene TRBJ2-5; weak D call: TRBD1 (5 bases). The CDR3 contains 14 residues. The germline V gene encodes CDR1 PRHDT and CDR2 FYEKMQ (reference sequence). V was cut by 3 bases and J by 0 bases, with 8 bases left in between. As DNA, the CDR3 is TGTGCCAGCAGCTTTGAACAGGACCAAGAGACCCAGTACTTC. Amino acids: CASSFEQDQETQYF.

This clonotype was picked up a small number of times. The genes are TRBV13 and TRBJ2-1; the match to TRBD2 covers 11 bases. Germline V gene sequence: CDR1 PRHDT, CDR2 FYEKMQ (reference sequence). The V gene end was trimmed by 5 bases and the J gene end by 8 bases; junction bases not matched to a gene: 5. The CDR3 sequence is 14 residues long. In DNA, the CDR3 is TGTGCCAGCAGCCTGGGACTAGCGGAGCATGAGCAGTTCTTC. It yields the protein CASSLGLAEHEQFF.

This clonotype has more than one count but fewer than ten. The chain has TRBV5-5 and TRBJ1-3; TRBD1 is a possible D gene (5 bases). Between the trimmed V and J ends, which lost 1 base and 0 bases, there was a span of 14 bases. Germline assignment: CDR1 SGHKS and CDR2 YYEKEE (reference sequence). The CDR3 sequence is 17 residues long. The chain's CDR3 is CASSLPGRVISGNTIYF. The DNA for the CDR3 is TGTGCCAGCAGCTTGCCCGGCAGGGTGATCTCTGGAAACACCATATATTTT.

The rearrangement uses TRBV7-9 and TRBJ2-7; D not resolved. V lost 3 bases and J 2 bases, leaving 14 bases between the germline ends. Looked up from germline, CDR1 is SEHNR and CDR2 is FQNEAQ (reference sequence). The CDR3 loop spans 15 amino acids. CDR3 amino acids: CASSFSWETTYEQYF. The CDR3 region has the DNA TGTGCCAGCAGCTTCAGTTGGGAAACAACCTACGAGCAGTACTTC.

The DNA for the CDR3 is TGCGCCAGCAGCCAAGATATCGCGGCGAACACTGAAGCTTTCTTT. This translates into CASSQDIAANTEAFF. The chain recombines TRBV4-1 with TRBJ1-1; D not certain. V was cut by 0 bases and J by 1 base, with 9 bases left in between. This CDR3 is 15 amino acids long. Per germline, CDR1 MGHRA and CDR2 YSYEKL.

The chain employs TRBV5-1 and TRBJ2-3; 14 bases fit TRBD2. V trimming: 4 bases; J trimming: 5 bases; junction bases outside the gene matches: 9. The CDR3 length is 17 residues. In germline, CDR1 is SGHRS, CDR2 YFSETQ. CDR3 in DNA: TGCGCCAGCAGCCCGACTAGCGGGGGGGTACTTCAAGATACGCAGTATTTT. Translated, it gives CASSPTSGGVLQDTQYF.

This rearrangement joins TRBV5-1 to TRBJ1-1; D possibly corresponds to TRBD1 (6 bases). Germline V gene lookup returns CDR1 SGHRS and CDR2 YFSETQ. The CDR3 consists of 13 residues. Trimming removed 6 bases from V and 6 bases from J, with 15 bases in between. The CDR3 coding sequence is TGCGCCAGCACCTCAGGACAGACGGCTGAAGCTTTCTTT. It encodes CASTSGQTAEAFF.

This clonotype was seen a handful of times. The CDR3 sequence: CASSPIQSSYEQYF. For the CDR3, the DNA is TGTGCCAGCTCACCTATTCAAAGCTCCTACGAGCAGTACTTC. V is TRBV18 and J is TRBJ2-7, with unresolved D. The V gene's germline CDR1 is KGHSH and CDR2 LQKENI. The CDR3 covers 14 residues. Trimming removed 3 bases at V and 0 bases at J, with 9 bases between.